This T cell receptor beta chain was obtained from a study of blood T cells in healthy people across ages. Study-wide context: There was about one barcoded beta molecule captured by template switching per two T cells.

The germline CDR1 and CDR2 sequences are MDHEN and SYDVKM. This CDR3 comprises 13 residues. The V gene lost 7 bases and the J gene lost 1 base, with 10 bases spanning the gap. Sample-barcoded 5' priming and a J-beta primer mix drove a second PCR of about 6 to 12 cycles. Each CDR3 protein is one row after TCRdb ran MiXCR on the 5' RACE reads. The sample shows more than 600,000 distinct CDR3 sequences, roughly 25% of them seen only once. These data also formed part of another study, on T cells of mothers and their children.

The source is a boy aged 10-17 years in good health. Sequencing was done on a sample of blood. The chain combines TRBV28 with TRBJ1-1; D not certain. The CDR3 coding sequence is TGTGCCAGCACCCCTTGGGAGAACACTGAAGCTTTCTTT. Protein product: CASTPWENTEAFF.